The 27 T cell receptor beta chains presented below share a single source sample, sequenced in a study of cytomegalovirus exposure and HLA in healthy donors. Method: immunoSEQ multiplex PCR; TCRdb's copy keeps in-frame clones and lacks some. The repertoire holds around 190,000 clones, about 81% seen once, with 1% to 1.5% in the top ten. The sequenced sample was PBMCs. These receptor sequences come from a woman aged 25 to 39 in good health and CMV-seronegative.

V and J are TRBV6-6 and TRBJ2-1; 10 bases are a match to TRBD2. This CDR3 is 12 amino acids long. Looked up from germline, CDR1 is MNHNY and CDR2 is SVGAGI (reference sequence). V lost 8 bases, J lost 8 bases, and 3 bases stayed unmatched. The CDR3 bases are TGTGCCAGCGCTAGCGGGGGTTATGAGCAGTTCTTC. It translates to CASASGGYEQFF.

This sequence joins TRBV7-9 and TRBJ1-4; 10 bases fit TRBD1. This CDR3 has 14 amino acids. V dropped 7 bases and J dropped 8; count of bases not matched to a gene: 7. Germline CDR1 SEHNR, CDR2 FQNEAQ (reference sequence). CDR3 nucleotides: TGTGCCAGCATACGACAGGGGGCAGGGGAAAAACTGTTTTTT. Translating gives CASIRQGAGEKLFF.

The chain joins TRBV5-1 to TRBJ2-5; 8 bases map to TRBD1. Germline loops: CDR1 SGHRS, CDR2 YFSETQ. The CDR3 sequence is 14 residues long. The ends lost 6 bases at V and 5 bases at J; junction bases unmatched: 9. In DNA, the CDR3 is TGCGCCAGCACGTACAGGGGGAATGGGGAGACCCAGTACTTC. This sequence encodes CASTYRGNGETQYF. Full variable domain (rest looked up from reference TRBV5-1 and TRBJ2-5): KAGVTQTPRYLIKTRGQQVTLSCSPISGHRSVSWYQQTPGQGLQFLFEYFSETQRNKGNFPGRFSGRQFSNSRSEMNVSTLELGDSALYLCASTYRGNGETQYFGPGTRLLVL.

A word on this clone: Distinct nucleotide sequences in the sample also encode this CDR3. The chain combines TRBV7-3 with TRBJ2-3; D gene unclear. The CDR3 has 13 amino acids. From germline, CDR1 is SGHTA and CDR2 FQGTGA. V lost 2 bases, J lost 2 bases, and 5 bases lay in between. The CDR3 here is CASSLSSTDTQYF. CDR3 coding DNA: TGTGCCAGCAGCTTATCCTCCACAGATACGCAGTATTTT.

This clone was picked up one time. The chain recombines TRBV7-3 with TRBJ2-1; 10 bases are shared with TRBD2. CDR3 size: 15 residues. The V gene end was trimmed by 6 bases and the J gene end by 8 bases; junction bases not matched to a gene: 10. The germline gives CDR1 SGHTA, CDR2 FQGTGA. The CDR3 region is CASRRSSGGEHEQFF. In nucleotides, the CDR3 is TGTGCCAGCAGACGTTCTAGCGGGGGAGAACATGAGCAGTTCTTC.

This CDR3 is CASSAGQGDYGYTF. The CDR3 DNA is TGTGCCAGCAGCGCCGGACAGGGCGATTATGGCTACACCTTC. The chain employs TRBV21-1 and TRBJ1-2; TRBD1 is the table's D call, not checked against the DNA. TRBV21-1 is assigned pseudogene status. This CDR3 has 14 amino acids.

This rearrangement joins TRBV14 to TRBJ1-5; the match to TRBD1 covers 8 bases. CDR1 and CDR2 from the germline V gene are SGHDN and FVKESK. The CDR3 is 17 amino acids. V lost 4 bases and J lost 0; bases outside the gene matches: 8. The CDR3: CASSPAGQEPSNQPQHF. Written as DNA, the CDR3 is TGTGCCAGCAGCCCTGCGGGACAGGAACCTAGCAATCAGCCCCAGCATTTT.

The genes are TRBV28 and TRBJ1-5, with 9 bases lining up with TRBD1. This CDR3 contains 16 residues. Trimming cost V 7 bases and J 4 bases; bases outside gene matches: 11. CDR1 and CDR2 (germline): MDHEN, SYDVKM. For the CDR3, the DNA is TGTGCCAGCACCATACCACAGGGGGCTCGAAATCAGCCCCAGCATTTT. As protein: CASTIPQGARNQPQHF.

This clone appeared a few times. V usage is TRBV2 and J usage is TRBJ1-2; perhaps TRBD1 as D (5 bases). Germline V gene sequence: CDR1 SNHLY, CDR2 FYNNEI. This CDR3 comprises 14 residues. Trimming shortened V by 1 base and J by 0 bases, and 6 bases separated the two germline ends. The CDR3, as DNA: TGTGCCAGCAGTGAAGGACAGCCTAACTATGGCTACACCTTC. It yields the protein CASSEGQPNYGYTF.

The DNA for the CDR3 is TGCGCCAGCCACGGGCAGGGAAATCAGCCCCAGCATTTT. Protein product: CASHGQGNQPQHF. This chain connects TRBV10-2 to TRBJ1-5; D perhaps matches TRBD1 (5 bases). This CDR3 contains 13 residues. V shed 8 bases and J shed 4 bases, with 12 bases lying between them. Looked up from germline, CDR1 is WSHSY and CDR2 is SAAADI.

The chain carries TRBV19 and TRBJ1-1; D perhaps matches TRBD1 (5 bases). The V end was cut by 9 bases, the J end by 4 bases, with 24 bases between. CDR1 and CDR2 (germline): LNHDA, SQIVND (reference sequence). The CDR3 loop spans 16 amino acids. The CDR3: CASRSGGRVVGTEAFF. The CDR3 DNA reads TGTGCCAGCCGATCAGGCGGCAGGGTAGTAGGCACTGAAGCTTTCTTT.

This chain joins TRBV28 and TRBJ1-5; D unresolved. The CDR3 runs 14 residues. V lost 7 bases to trimming and J lost 3 bases, with 13 bases between them. Germline CDR1 is MDHEN and CDR2 is SYDVKM. As DNA, the CDR3 is TGTGCCAGCATCCCGGGTAGGAACAATCAGCCCCAGCATTTT. Translating it yields CASIPGRNNQPQHF.

The chain links TRBV19 to TRBJ1-2; D is ambiguous. CDR3 length: 13 amino acids. From germline, CDR1 is LNHDA and CDR2 SQIVND (reference sequence). The V and J ends lost 6 bases and 5 bases respectively, with 13 bases between them. CDR3 loop: CASRNARGYGYTF. CDR3 nucleotide sequence: TGTGCCAGTAGAAATGCCAGAGGGTATGGCTACACCTTC.

The chain links TRBV2 to TRBJ2-3; a weak D match, TRBD1 (5 bases). The V end lost 7 bases, the J end lost 0 bases, and 14 bases lay between the germline ends. This CDR3 is built from 15 residues. Germline CDR1 reads SNHLY; CDR2 reads FYNNEI. Here the CDR3 DNA reads TGTGCCAGCATCAGGGCGGTCTATAGCACAGATACGCAGTATTTT. Residues: CASIRAVYSTDTQYF.

The chain links TRBV27 to TRBJ1-2, with TRBD1 matching over 8 bases. Trimming cost V 5 bases and J 8 bases; bases outside gene matches: 10. The germline V gene encodes CDR1 MNHEY and CDR2 SMNVEV (reference sequence). CDR3 length: 14 amino acids. CDR3 in amino acids: CASSLVRGREGYTF. CDR3 in DNA: TGTGCCAGCAGTCTAGTCAGGGGGCGGGAAGGCTACACCTTC.

The chain carries TRBV4-2 and TRBJ1-6; 11 bases are shared with TRBD1. The germline CDR1 and CDR2 sequences are LGHNA and YNFKEQ. With V trimmed by 0 bases and J by 11 bases, 12 bases remained unmatched. The CDR3 is 18 amino acids. The chain's CDR3 is CASSQDYLAGQGETPLHF. CDR3 nucleotides: TGTGCCAGCAGCCAAGACTACCTGGCGGGACAGGGGGAAACACCCCTCCACTTT.

This clone was recorded a few times. The chain couples TRBV6-5 to TRBJ1-1, with 11 bases lining up with TRBD1. There are 14 residues in the CDR3. Germline lookup yields CDR1 MNHEY and CDR2 SVGAGI. V shed 2 bases and J 4 bases; nucleotides not matched to a gene: 0. The CDR3: CASSYGTGGTEAFF. The CDR3 DNA follows: TGTGCCAGCAGTTACGGGACAGGGGGCACTGAAGCTTTCTTT.

V and J are TRBV19 and TRBJ2-5; D is possibly TRBD1 (5 bases). Germline CDR1 LNHDA, CDR2 SQIVND (reference sequence). This CDR3 is built from 14 residues. The V gene lost 5 bases and the J gene lost 0 bases, with 10 bases spanning the gap. The chain's CDR3 is CASSSGHNQETQYF. The CDR3 nucleotides read TGTGCCAGTAGTTCCGGACACAACCAAGAGACCCAGTACTTC. The whole variable domain, filled in from reference TRBV19 and TRBJ2-5, reads DGGITQSPKYLFRKEGQNVTLSCEQNLNHDAMYWYRQDPGQGLRLIYYSQIVNDFQKGDIAEGYSVSREKKESFPLTVTSAQKNPTAFYLCASSSGHNQETQYFGPGTRLLVL.

The chain has TRBV7-5 and TRBJ2-7; TRBD1, as called in the table, went unchecked against the DNA. TRBV7-5 is classified as a pseudogene. The CDR3 consists of 16 residues. The CDR3 loop is CVRSSLRDRGPYEQYF. DNA of the CDR3: TGTGTCAGAAGTAGCCTCCGGGACAGGGGGCCCTACGAGCAGTACTTC.

The rearrangement links TRBV4-1 to TRBJ2-1, with TRBD2 matching 9 bases. This CDR3 is built from 16 residues. The V and J ends lost 4 bases and 0 bases, in that order; junction bases with no gene match: 4. The V gene's germline CDR1 is MGHRA and CDR2 YSYEKL. In DNA form, the CDR3 reads TGCGCCAGCAGCCGAGATAGCGGGAGCTCCTACAATGAGCAGTTCTTC. Protein sequence: CASSRDSGSSYNEQFF.

The CDR3 loop reads CASSLALGQGARTGELFF. The DNA of the CDR3 is TGTGCCAGCAGCTTGGCCTTGGGACAGGGGGCGAGAACCGGGGAGCTGTTTTTT. This chain joins TRBV5-6 and TRBJ2-2; 12 bases align to TRBD1. Trimming took 0 bases from V and 5 from J; bases not matched to a gene: 8. The CDR3 runs to 18 residues. CDR1 and CDR2 (germline): SGHDT, YYEEEE.

V and J are TRBV6-1 and TRBJ1-5; D uncertain. This CDR3 region has 12 residues. Germline-derived CDR1 and CDR2 are MNHNS and SASEGT. The V and J ends lost 2 bases and 5 bases respectively, with 4 bases between them. CDR3 nucleotide sequence: TGTGCCAGCAGTGAATCGGATCAGCCCCAGCATTTT. Its protein is CASSESDQPQHF.

In regard to this clone: The sample carries other DNA sequences with the same CDR3. The chain carries TRBV30 and TRBJ1-1; 8 bases agree with TRBD1. The germline V gene has CDR1 GTSNPN and CDR2 SVGIG (reference sequence). The trim removed 0 bases at V and 4 bases at J, leaving 1 base unmatched. This CDR3 is built from 13 residues. The CDR3 sequence is CAWSVTGGTEAFF. The CDR3 DNA is TGTGCCTGGAGTGTAACAGGGGGCACTGAAGCTTTCTTT.

This clone has a handful of counts. The CDR3 loop reads CASSLGSGDQPQHF. CDR3 nucleotides: TGTGCCAGCAGCTTAGGATCCGGGGATCAGCCCCAGCATTTT. The genes are TRBV7-9 and TRBJ1-5, with D hard to call. CDR3 size: 14 residues. Germline CDR1 reads SEHNR; CDR2 reads FQNEAQ (reference sequence). Trimming removed 1 base from V and 5 bases from J, with 9 bases in between.

The V and J genes are TRBV2 and TRBJ1-3; D call uncertain. Germline CDR1 and CDR2: SNHLY and FYNNEI. V was shortened by 8 bases and J by 9 bases, with 8 bases between the two germline ends. This CDR3 spans 10 amino acids. The chain's CDR3 is CASGEGTIYF. For the CDR3, the DNA is TGTGCCAGCGGGGAGGGCACCATATATTTT.

The chain combines TRBV2 with TRBJ2-1; 8 positions match TRBD2. The CDR3 has 13 amino acids. Germline lookup yields CDR1 SNHLY and CDR2 FYNNEI. The junction had 7 bases not matched to a gene; V was cut back by 5 bases and J by 10 bases. This CDR3 is CASSPAGVGEQFF. CDR3 in DNA: TGTGCCAGCAGTCCAGCGGGAGTGGGGGAGCAGTTCTTC.

This sequence joins TRBV27 and TRBJ1-1, with 8 bases that match TRBD1. Trimming removed 5 bases from V and 5 bases from J; junction bases left unmatched: 4. The CDR3 totals 13 residues. Germline CDR1 and CDR2: MNHEY and SMNVEV (reference sequence). CDR3: CASSQGARTEAFF. CDR3 sequence (DNA): TGTGCCAGCAGTCAGGGGGCGCGGACTGAAGCTTTCTTT.